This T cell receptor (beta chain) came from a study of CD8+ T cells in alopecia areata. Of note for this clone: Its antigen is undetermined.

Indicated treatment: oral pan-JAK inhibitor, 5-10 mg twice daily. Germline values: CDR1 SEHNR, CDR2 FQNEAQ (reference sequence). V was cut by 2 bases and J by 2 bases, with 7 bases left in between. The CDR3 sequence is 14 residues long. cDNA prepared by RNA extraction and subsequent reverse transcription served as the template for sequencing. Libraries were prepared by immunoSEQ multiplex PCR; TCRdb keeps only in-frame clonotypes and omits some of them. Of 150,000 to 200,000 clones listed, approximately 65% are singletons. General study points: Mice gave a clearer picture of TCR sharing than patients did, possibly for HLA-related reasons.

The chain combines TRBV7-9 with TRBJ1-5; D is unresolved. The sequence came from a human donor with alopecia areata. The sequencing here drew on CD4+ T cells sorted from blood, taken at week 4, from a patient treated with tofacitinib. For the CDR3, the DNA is TGTGCCAGCAGCTTAAGCAACGGCAATCAGCCCCAGCATTTT. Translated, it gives CASSLSNGNQPQHF.